This TCR beta chain stems from a study of T cell responses to AZD1222 COVID-19 vaccine. As to this clone: Its antigen is not identified.

Study conclusions and caveats: Only 5 or 6 individuals given AZD1222 were seropositive at baseline.

The germline V gene encodes CDR1 KGHSH and CDR2 LQKENI. The CDR3 spans 12 residues. V was pared by 3 bases and J by 5 bases, with 7 bases between. Sequencing was performed with immunoSEQ multiplex PCR; in TCRdb, only in-frame clones are kept and a portion is missing. The sample consists of about 120,000 clones, about 91% of them appearing once. This chain joins TRBV18 and TRBJ2-5; no firm D call. The sample here was peripheral blood, taken 28 days after the second AZD1222 dose. This clonotype originated in an adult who received the AZD1222 COVID-19 vaccine. The DNA of the CDR3 is TGTGCCAGCTCACCGGTAGTGGAGACCCAGTACTTC. Translation: CASSPVVETQYF.